This T cell receptor beta chain was recorded in a study of cytomegalovirus exposure and HLA in healthy donors. General study findings and limits: In an earlier analysis, productive rearrangement rates for most beta V segments clustered near 87% or 30%. Presence/absence analysis assumed near-uniform sequencing depth across donors. An observed cluster of highly shared sequence variants was recorded as a likely sequencing artifact.

The PCR ran on 60 Vbeta and 13 Jbeta primers. Assay used: immunoSEQ multiplex PCR; TCRdb lists only in-frame clones, some missing. The sample holds approximately 120,000 clones, roughly 63% seen once. The CDR3 sequence is 12 residues long. Germline assignment: CDR1 MNHEY and CDR2 SVGAGI. V gave up 5 bases and J gave up 7 bases, with 11 bases separating them. There are a few counts of this clone. Its matching antigen is unknown. The sample consisted of PBMCs. This chain joins TRBV6-5 and TRBJ1-1; D ambiguous. The TCR was taken from a woman aged 70 to 79 in good health and CMV-seropositive. The CDR3: CASSRRGNEAFF. The DNA for the CDR3 is TGTGCCAGCAGTCGACGAGGAAATGAAGCTTTCTTT.